This T cell receptor (beta chain) is from a study of sequential checkpoint blockade in melanoma. Turning to the study itself: Maintenance nivolumab came after either treatment sequence.

Profiled with immunoSEQ multiplex PCR; TCRdb holds only in-frame clones, not every one. The table lists approximately 29,000 clones, 75% to 85% of them singletons, with approximately 16% in the top ten. The CDR3 runs to 12 residues. Germline V gene sequence: CDR1 SNHLY, CDR2 FYNNEI. V shed 6 bases and J shed 3 bases, with 9 bases lying between them. Indicated treatment: randomized to nivolumab then ipilimumab (arm A) or the reverse (arm B). None of the patients previously received DNA-damaging chemotherapy. From thawed PBMCs, live CD3+CD8+ cells negative for CD19 and CD56 were sorted. This sequence was found in a human donor with melanoma. The chain couples TRBV2 to TRBJ2-7, with D perhaps matching TRBD1 (6 bases). This material consisted of CD8+ T cells sorted from blood (inferred from file names), taken from a patient given nivolumab and ipilimumab in sequence. The CDR3 is CASRGAVYEQYF. Written as DNA, the CDR3 is TGTGCCAGCAGGGGGGCAGTCTACGAGCAGTACTTC.